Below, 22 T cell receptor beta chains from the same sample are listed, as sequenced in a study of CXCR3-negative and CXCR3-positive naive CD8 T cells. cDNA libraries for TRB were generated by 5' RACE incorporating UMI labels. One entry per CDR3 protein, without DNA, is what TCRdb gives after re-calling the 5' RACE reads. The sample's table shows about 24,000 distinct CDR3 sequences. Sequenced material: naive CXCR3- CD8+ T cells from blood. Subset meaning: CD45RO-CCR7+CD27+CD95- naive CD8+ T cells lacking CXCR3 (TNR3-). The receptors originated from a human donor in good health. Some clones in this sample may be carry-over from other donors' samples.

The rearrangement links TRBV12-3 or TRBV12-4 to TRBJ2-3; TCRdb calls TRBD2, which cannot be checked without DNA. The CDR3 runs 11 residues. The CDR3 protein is CASRTGTSKYF.

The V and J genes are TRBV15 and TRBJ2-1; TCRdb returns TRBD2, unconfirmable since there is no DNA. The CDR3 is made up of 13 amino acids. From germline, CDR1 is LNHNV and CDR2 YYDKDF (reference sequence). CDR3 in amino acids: CATSRRGYNEQFF.

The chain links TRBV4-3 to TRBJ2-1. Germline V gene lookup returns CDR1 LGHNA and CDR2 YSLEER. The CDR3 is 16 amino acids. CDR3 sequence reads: CASSQDPGGSYNEQFF.

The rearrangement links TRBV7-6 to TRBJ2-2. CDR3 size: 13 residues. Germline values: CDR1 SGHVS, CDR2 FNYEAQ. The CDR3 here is CASSWTNTGELFF.

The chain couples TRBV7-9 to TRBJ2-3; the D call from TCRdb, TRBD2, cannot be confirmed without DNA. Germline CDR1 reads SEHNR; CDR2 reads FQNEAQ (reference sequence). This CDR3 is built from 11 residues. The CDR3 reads CASSPSAGQYF.

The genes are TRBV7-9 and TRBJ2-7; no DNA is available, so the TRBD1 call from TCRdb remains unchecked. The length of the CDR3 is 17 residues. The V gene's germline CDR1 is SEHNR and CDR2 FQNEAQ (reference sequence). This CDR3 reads CASSSSQDSDSSYEQYF.

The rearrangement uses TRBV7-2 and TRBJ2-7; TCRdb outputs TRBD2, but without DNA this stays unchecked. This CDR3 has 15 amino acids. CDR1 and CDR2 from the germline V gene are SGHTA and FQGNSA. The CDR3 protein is CASTFLAGEFHEQYF.

The CDR3 sequence is CAISEGTGTTYEQYF. This chain connects TRBV10-3 to TRBJ2-7; TCRdb designates TRBD1, a call that cannot be tested without DNA. From germline, CDR1 is ENHRY and CDR2 SYGVKD. CDR3 size: 15 residues.

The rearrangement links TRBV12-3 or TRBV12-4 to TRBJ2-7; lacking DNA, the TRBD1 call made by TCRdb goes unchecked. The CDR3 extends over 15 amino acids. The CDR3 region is CASSVGPTPSYEQYF.

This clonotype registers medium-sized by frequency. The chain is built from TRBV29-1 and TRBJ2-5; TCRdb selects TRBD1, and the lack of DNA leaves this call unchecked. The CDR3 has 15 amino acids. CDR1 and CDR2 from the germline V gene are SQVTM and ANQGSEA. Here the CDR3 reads CSVVEPLSDQETQYF.

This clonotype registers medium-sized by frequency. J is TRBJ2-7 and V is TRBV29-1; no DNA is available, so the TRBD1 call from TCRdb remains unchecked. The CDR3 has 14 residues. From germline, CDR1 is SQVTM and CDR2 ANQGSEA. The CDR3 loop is CSVEAQGLSYEQYF.

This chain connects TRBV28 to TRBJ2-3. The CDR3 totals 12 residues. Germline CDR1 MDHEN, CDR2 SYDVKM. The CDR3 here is CASSQFTDTQYF. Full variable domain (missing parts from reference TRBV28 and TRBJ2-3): DVKVTQSSRYLVKRTGEKVFLECVQDMDHENMFWYRQDPGLGLRLIYFSYDVKMKEKGDIPEGYSVSREKKERFSLILESASTNQTSMYLCASSQFTDTQYFGPGTRLTVL.

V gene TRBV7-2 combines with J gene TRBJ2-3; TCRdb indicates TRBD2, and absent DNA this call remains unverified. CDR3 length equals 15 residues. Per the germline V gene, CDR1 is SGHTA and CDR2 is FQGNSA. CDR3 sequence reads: CASSLLAGYTDTQYF.

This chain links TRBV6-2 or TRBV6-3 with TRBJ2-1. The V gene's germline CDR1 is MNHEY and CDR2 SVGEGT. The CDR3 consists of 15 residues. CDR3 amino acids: CASSYRTVTYNEQFF.

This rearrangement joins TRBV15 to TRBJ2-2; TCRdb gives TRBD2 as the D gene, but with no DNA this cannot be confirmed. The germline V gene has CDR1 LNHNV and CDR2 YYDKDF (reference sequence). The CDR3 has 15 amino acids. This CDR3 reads CATSRTGPRDGELFF. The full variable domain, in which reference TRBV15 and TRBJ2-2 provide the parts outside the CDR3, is DAMVIQNPRYQVTQFGKPVTLSCSQTLNHNVMYWYQQKSSQAPKLLFHYYDKDFNNEADTPDNFQSRRPNTSFCFLDIRSPGLGDTAMYLCATSRTGPRDGELFFGEGSRLTVL.

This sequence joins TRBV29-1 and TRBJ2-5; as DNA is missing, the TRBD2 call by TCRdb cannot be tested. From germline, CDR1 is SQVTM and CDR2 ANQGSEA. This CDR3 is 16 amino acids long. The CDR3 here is CSATGLAGGLQETQYF. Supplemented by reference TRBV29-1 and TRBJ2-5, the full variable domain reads SAVISQKPSRDICQRGTSLTIQCQVDSQVTMMFWYRQQPGQSLTLIATANQGSEATYESGFVIDKFPISRPNLTFSTLTVSNMSPEDSSIYLCSATGLAGGLQETQYFGPGTRLLVL.

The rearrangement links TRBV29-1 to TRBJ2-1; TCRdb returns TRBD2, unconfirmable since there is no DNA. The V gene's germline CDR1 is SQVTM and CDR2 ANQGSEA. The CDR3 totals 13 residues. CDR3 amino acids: CSVLAGEVNEQFF.

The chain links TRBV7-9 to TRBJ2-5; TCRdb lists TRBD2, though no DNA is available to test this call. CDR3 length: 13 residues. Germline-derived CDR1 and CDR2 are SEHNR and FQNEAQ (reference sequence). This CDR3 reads CASRKDSLETQYF.

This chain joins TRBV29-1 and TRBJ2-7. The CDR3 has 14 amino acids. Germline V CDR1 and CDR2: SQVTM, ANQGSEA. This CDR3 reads CSVEDRQSSYEQYF.

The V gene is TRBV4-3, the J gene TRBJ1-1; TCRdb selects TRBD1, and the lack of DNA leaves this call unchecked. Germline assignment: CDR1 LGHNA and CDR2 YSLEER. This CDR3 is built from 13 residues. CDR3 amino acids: CASSRDRGIEAFF.

CDR3 sequence: CSVAGLIDTQYF. The chain uses TRBV29-1 and TRBJ2-3. Germline values: CDR1 SQVTM, CDR2 ANQGSEA. The CDR3 is 12 amino acids.

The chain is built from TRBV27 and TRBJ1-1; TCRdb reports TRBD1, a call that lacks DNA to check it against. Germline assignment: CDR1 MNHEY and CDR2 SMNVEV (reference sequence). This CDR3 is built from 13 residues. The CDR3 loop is CASSTGMNTEAFF.